The clone carrying this T cell receptor (beta chain) was seen many times. Its antigen is not known. The record originates from a study of T cells after yellow fever vaccination. Study-wide points: Shared CD4/CD8 clonotypes were a small share, likely from convergent recombination.

One entry per CDR3 protein results from TCRdb running MiXCR on the 5' RACE reads. The profile shows 250,000 to 400,000 distinct CDR3 sequences, roughly 4% of them singletons. The CDR3 covers 15 residues. V was pared by 4 bases and J by 0 bases, with 11 bases between. Germline lookup yields CDR1 SGHRS and CDR2 YFSETQ. This chain connects TRBV5-1 to TRBJ2-1; a possible D gene is TRBD2 (6 bases). This TCR was recovered from a man between 18 and 29 years old who received the YFV17D yellow fever vaccine. Material: PBMCs, obtained 5 days after the yellow fever booster vaccination. The CDR3 bases are TGCGCCAGCAGCGCTGGGGGGAACTCCTACAATGAGCAGTTCTTC. Its protein is CASSAGGNSYNEQFF.